The rows below give T cell receptor beta chains drawn from one sample of a study of shared T cell receptors in the human thymus. Assay used: immunoSEQ multiplex PCR; TCRdb lists only in-frame clones, some missing. The sample lists hundreds of thousands of clones; 85% to 90% were seen once. These data also featured in a second study, about human thymus T cells.

Input material: thymocytes. The receptors come from a boy less than two years old with a congenital heart defect. CDR3s include the opening cysteine and the closing phenylalanine or tryptophan. Fields, in order: V gene, D gene, J gene, clone size, CDR3 protein, CDR3 DNA. A D gene is named only where the DNA matches it firmly. Rows may omit the clone size; those that give it use once, few, many or a size class.

V gene: TRBV4-3; D gene: TRBD2; J gene: TRBJ2-5; clone size: -; CDR3 protein: CASSQTSGRTESPQETQYF; CDR3 DNA: TGCGCCAGCAGCCAGACTAGCGGGAGGACCGAGTCCCCCCAAGAGACCCAGTACTTC
V gene: TRBV28; D gene: TRBD1; J gene: TRBJ2-5; clone size: -; CDR3 protein: CASRRRQGETQYF; CDR3 DNA: TGTGCCAGCAGGCGAAGACAGGGCGAGACCCAGTACTTC
V gene: TRBV6-5; D gene: TRBD1; J gene: TRBJ2-7; clone size: -; CDR3 protein: CASRDRGPSYEQYF; CDR3 DNA: TGTGCCAGCAGGGACAGGGGTCCCTCCTACGAGCAGTACTTC
V gene: TRBV12-5; D gene: -; J gene: TRBJ1-5; clone size: -; CDR3 protein: CASGPATGPYSNQPQHF; CDR3 DNA: TGTGCTAGTGGCCCCGCGACAGGCCCTTATAGCAATCAGCCCCAGCATTTT
V gene: TRBV5-4; D gene: TRBD2; J gene: TRBJ2-1; clone size: -; CDR3 protein: CASSLGGLAGSPSYNEQFF; CDR3 DNA: TGTGCCAGCAGCTTGGGCGGACTAGCGGGTTCTCCCTCCTACAATGAGCAGTTCTTC
V gene: TRBV6-5; D gene: -; J gene: TRBJ2-7; clone size: -; CDR3 protein: CASSYSRTGGHEQYF; CDR3 DNA: TGTGCCAGCAGTTACTCACGGACGGGGGGCCACGAGCAGTACTTC
V gene: TRBV18; D gene: TRBD2; J gene: TRBJ2-3; clone size: -; CDR3 protein: CASSLTTGGSTDTQYF; CDR3 DNA: TGTGCCAGCTCACTGACTACGGGGGGGAGCACAGATACGCAGTATTTT
V gene: TRBV5-1; D gene: TRBD1; J gene: TRBJ1-4; clone size: -; CDR3 protein: CASSLAKSGTENEKLFF; CDR3 DNA: TGCGCCAGCAGCTTGGCCAAATCCGGGACAGAGAATGAAAAACTGTTTTTT
V gene: TRBV2; D gene: -; J gene: TRBJ2-7; clone size: -; CDR3 protein: CASTLFARVEYEQYF; CDR3 DNA: TGTGCCAGCACCCTCTTCGCCAGGGTAGAATACGAGCAGTACTTC
V gene: TRBV5-6; D gene: -; J gene: TRBJ1-2; clone size: -; CDR3 protein: CASTRGEEGPNYGYTF; CDR3 DNA: TGTGCCAGCACCCGCGGGGAAGAGGGTCCTAACTATGGCTACACCTTC
V gene: TRBV4-1; D gene: -; J gene: TRBJ2-1; clone size: -; CDR3 protein: CASTMRGRGAYNEQFF; CDR3 DNA: TGCGCCAGCACCATGCGGGGCCGGGGGGCTTACAATGAGCAGTTCTTC
V gene: TRBV19; D gene: -; J gene: TRBJ2-7; clone size: -; CDR3 protein: CASSIHSPAYEQYF; CDR3 DNA: TGTGCCAGTAGTATACACAGCCCGGCCTACGAGCAGTACTTC
V gene: TRBV5-1; D gene: TRBD2; J gene: TRBJ2-5; clone size: -; CDR3 protein: CASSLAASGRVGETQYF; CDR3 DNA: TGCGCCAGCAGCTTGGCCGCCAGCGGGAGGGTAGGGGAGACCCAGTACTTC
V gene: TRBV30; D gene: TRBD1; J gene: TRBJ2-7; clone size: -; CDR3 protein: CAWSRGPPYEQYF; CDR3 DNA: TGTGCCTGGAGTAGGGGGCCTCCCTACGAGCAGTACTTC
V gene: TRBV27; D gene: -; J gene: TRBJ2-7; clone size: -; CDR3 protein: CASSARGLLDYEQYF; CDR3 DNA: TGTGCCAGCAGCGCCCGCGGTCTACTGGACTACGAGCAGTACTTC
V gene: TRBV27; D gene: TRBD2; J gene: TRBJ2-2; clone size: -; CDR3 protein: CASSPGLTSGPTGELFF; CDR3 DNA: TGTGCCAGCAGTCCCGGGCTGACTAGCGGACCCACCGGGGAGCTGTTTTTT
V gene: TRBV7-9; D gene: TRBD2; J gene: TRBJ2-1; clone size: once; CDR3 protein: CASRWAGGEYNEQFF; CDR3 DNA: TGTGCCAGCCGCTGGGCGGGAGGTGAATACAATGAGCAGTTCTTC
V gene: TRBV21-1; D gene: -; J gene: TRBJ2-7; clone size: -; CDR3 protein: CASSQIPSRLAVHYEQYF; CDR3 DNA: TGTGCCAGCAGCCAAATACCGAGCCGACTAGCGGTCCACTACGAGCAGTACTTC
V gene: TRBV11-3; D gene: TRBD1; J gene: TRBJ1-3; clone size: -; CDR3 protein: CASSLGQGYTGNTIYF; CDR3 DNA: TGTGCCAGCAGCCTGGGACAGGGATATACTGGAAACACCATATATTTT
V gene: TRBV9; D gene: TRBD2; J gene: TRBJ2-1; clone size: -; CDR3 protein: CASSVSGTRGYNEQFF; CDR3 DNA: TGTGCCAGCAGCGTATCCGGGACTAGAGGTTACAATGAGCAGTTCTTC
V gene: TRBV29-1; D gene: TRBD1; J gene: TRBJ2-7; clone size: -; CDR3 protein: CSVGWQGDYEQYF; CDR3 DNA: TGCAGCGTTGGGTGGCAGGGGGACTACGAGCAGTACTTC
V gene: TRBV27; D gene: TRBD1; J gene: TRBJ2-1; clone size: -; CDR3 protein: CASKQPRDRDHEQFF; CDR3 DNA: TGTGCCAGCAAACAACCCCGGGACAGGGACCATGAGCAGTTCTTC
V gene: TRBV2; D gene: -; J gene: TRBJ2-7; clone size: -; CDR3 protein: CASRGAYYEQYF; CDR3 DNA: TGTGCCAGCCGCGGGGCTTACTACGAGCAGTACTTC
V gene: TRBV5-1; D gene: TRBD2; J gene: TRBJ2-1; clone size: -; CDR3 protein: CASTLGGLAGLSSYNEQFF; CDR3 DNA: TGCGCCAGCACCTTGGGTGGACTAGCGGGGCTTAGCTCCTACAATGAGCAGTTCTTC
V gene: TRBV4-3; D gene: -; J gene: TRBJ2-7; clone size: -; CDR3 protein: CASSPSGSTRYYEQYF; CDR3 DNA: TGCGCCAGCAGCCCCTCCGGCTCTACGCGGTACTACGAGCAGTACTTC
V gene: TRBV9; D gene: -; J gene: TRBJ2-5; clone size: -; CDR3 protein: CASSVAGDGETQYF; CDR3 DNA: TGTGCCAGCAGCGTAGCGGGAGATGGAGAGACCCAGTACTTC
V gene: TRBV10-3; D gene: TRBD1; J gene: TRBJ1-1; clone size: -; CDR3 protein: CASHRGGAKDTEAFF; CDR3 DNA: TGTGCCTCTCACAGGGGGGGGGCCAAGGACACTGAAGCTTTCTTT
V gene: TRBV6-1; D gene: -; J gene: TRBJ1-2; clone size: -; CDR3 protein: CAITGPMSYTF; CDR3 DNA: TGTGCTATTACAGGGCCTATGAGCTACACCTTC
V gene: TRBV27; D gene: TRBD1; J gene: TRBJ2-7; clone size: -; CDR3 protein: CASSRPGQGSYEQYF; CDR3 DNA: TGTGCCAGCAGTCGACCGGGACAGGGGTCCTACGAGCAGTACTTC
V gene: TRBV6-1; D gene: -; J gene: TRBJ2-5; clone size: -; CDR3 protein: CASSVRVGSKETQYF; CDR3 DNA: TGTGCCAGCAGTGTTAGGGTCGGGAGCAAGGAGACCCAGTACTTC
V gene: TRBV27; D gene: -; J gene: TRBJ2-6; clone size: -; CDR3 protein: CASSLSSGTGANVLTF; CDR3 DNA: TGTGCCAGCAGTTTATCGTCAGGGACTGGGGCCAACGTCCTGACTTTC
V gene: TRBV28; D gene: TRBD2; J gene: TRBJ2-7; clone size: -; CDR3 protein: CASSYPLAGEPHEQYF; CDR3 DNA: TGTGCCAGCAGTTACCCCCTGGCGGGAGAGCCCCACGAGCAGTACTTC
V gene: TRBV28; D gene: -; J gene: TRBJ1-5; clone size: -; CDR3 protein: CASTVRGFGSNQPQHF; CDR3 DNA: TGTGCCAGCACTGTTAGGGGTTTCGGTAGCAATCAGCCCCAGCATTTT
V gene: TRBV5-4; D gene: -; J gene: TRBJ2-1; clone size: -; CDR3 protein: CASSLQGSSYNEQFF; CDR3 DNA: TGTGCCAGCAGCCTTCAGGGAAGCTCCTACAATGAGCAGTTCTTC
V gene: TRBV7-2; D gene: -; J gene: TRBJ2-2; clone size: -; CDR3 protein: CASSPRDRVGGELFF; CDR3 DNA: TGTGCCAGCAGCCCCAGGGATAGGGTCGGCGGGGAGCTGTTTTTT
V gene: TRBV5-1; D gene: -; J gene: TRBJ1-2; clone size: -; CDR3 protein: CASREGGRYGYTF; CDR3 DNA: TGCGCCAGCCGAGAAGGGGGTCGGTATGGCTACACCTTC
V gene: TRBV4-3; D gene: -; J gene: TRBJ2-3; clone size: -; CDR3 protein: CASSQGPSGDTQYF; CDR3 DNA: TGCGCCAGCAGCCAAGGGCCATCCGGGGATACGCAGTATTTT